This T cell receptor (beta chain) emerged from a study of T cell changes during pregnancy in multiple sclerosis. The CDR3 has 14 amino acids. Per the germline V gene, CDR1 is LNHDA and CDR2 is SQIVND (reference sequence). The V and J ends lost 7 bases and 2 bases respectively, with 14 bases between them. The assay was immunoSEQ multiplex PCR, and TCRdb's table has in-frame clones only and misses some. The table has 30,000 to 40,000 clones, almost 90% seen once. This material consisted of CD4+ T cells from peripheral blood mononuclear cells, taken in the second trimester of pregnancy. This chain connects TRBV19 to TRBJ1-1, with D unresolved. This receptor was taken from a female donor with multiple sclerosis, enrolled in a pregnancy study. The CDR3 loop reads CASTAGSLNTEAFF. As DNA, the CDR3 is TGTGCCAGTACCGCAGGTTCACTTAACACTGAAGCTTTCTTT.